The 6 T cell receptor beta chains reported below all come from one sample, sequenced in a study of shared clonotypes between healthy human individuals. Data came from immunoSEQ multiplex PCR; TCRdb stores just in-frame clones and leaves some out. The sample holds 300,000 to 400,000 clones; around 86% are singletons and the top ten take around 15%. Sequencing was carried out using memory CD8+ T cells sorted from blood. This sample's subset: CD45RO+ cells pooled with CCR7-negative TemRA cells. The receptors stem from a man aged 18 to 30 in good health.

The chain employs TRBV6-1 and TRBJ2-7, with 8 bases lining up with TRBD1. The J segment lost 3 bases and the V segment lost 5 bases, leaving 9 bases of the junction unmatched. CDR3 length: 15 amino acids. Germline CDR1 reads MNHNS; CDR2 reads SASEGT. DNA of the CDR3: TGTGCCAGCAGTCCGACCAGGGGGCCGGACTACGAGCAGTACTTC. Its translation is CASSPTRGPDYEQYF.

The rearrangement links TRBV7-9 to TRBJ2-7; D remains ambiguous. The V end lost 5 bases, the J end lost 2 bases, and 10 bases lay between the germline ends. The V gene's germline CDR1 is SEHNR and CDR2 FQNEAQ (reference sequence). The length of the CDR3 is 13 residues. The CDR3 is CASSLHSPYEQYF. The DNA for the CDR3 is TGTGCCAGCAGCCTACATTCCCCCTACGAGCAGTACTTC.

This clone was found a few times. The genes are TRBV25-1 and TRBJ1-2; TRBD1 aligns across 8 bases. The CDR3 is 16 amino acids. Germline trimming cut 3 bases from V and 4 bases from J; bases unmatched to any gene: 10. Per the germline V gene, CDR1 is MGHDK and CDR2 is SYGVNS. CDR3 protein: CASSDSKQGAFYGYTF. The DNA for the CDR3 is TGTGCCAGCAGTGACTCGAAGCAGGGGGCGTTCTATGGCTACACCTTC.

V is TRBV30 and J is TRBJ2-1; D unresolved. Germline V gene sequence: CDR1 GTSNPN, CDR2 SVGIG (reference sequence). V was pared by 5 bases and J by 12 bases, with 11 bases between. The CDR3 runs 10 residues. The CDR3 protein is CAWGVRGQFF. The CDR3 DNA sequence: TGTGCCTGGGGGGTTAGAGGGCAGTTCTTC.

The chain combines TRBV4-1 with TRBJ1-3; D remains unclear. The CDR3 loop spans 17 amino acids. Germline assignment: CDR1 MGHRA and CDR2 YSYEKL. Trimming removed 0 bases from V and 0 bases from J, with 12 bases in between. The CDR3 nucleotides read TGCGCCAGCAGCCAAGATAACAGCGTTACCTCTGGAAACACCATATATTTT. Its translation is CASSQDNSVTSGNTIYF.

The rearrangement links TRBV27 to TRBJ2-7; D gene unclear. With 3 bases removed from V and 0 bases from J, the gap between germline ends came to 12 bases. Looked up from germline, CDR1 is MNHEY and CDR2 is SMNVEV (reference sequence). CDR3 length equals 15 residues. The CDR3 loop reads CASSLTEDGSYEQYF. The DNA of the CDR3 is TGTGCCAGCAGTTTGACCGAGGACGGCTCCTACGAGCAGTACTTC.